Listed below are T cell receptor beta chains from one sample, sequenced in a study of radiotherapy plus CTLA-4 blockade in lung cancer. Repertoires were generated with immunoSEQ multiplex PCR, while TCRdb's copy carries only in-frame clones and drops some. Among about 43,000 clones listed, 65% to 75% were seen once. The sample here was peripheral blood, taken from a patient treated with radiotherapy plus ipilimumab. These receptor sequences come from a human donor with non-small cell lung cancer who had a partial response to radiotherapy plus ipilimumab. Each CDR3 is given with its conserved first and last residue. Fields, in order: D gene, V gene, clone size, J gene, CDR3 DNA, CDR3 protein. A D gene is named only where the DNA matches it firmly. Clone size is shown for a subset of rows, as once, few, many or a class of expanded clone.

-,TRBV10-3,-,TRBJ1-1,TGTGCCATCAGTGATTCCGGGAAGAACACTGAAGCTTTCTTT,CAISDSGKNTEAFF
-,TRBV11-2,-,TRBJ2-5,TGTGCCAGCAGCTTTTCCGGGAGACAGCAGACCCAGTACTTC,CASSFSGRQQTQYF
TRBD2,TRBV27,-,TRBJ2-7,TGTGCCAGCAGAGGACTAGCGGGGAACTACGAGCAGTACTTC,CASRGLAGNYEQYF
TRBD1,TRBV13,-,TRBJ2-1,TGTGCCAGCAGCCAGGGACAGGGTTTAAATGAGCAGTTCTTC,CASSQGQGLNEQFF
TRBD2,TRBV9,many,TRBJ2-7,TGTGCCAGCAGCGACGGACTAGCGGGGGGGAACGGCGAGCAGTACTTC,CASSDGLAGGNGEQYF
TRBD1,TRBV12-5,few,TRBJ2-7,TGTGCTAGTGGCCCTACCGGGACAGGGGTTCCCGAGCAGTACTTC,CASGPTGTGVPEQYF
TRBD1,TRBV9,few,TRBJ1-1,TGTGCCAGCAGCTTTCTTGGACAGGGTGGCACTGAAGCTTTCTTT,CASSFLGQGGTEAFF
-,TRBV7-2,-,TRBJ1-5,TGTGCCAGCACGTCCGGGAGTCCCAATCAGCCCCAGCATTTT,CASTSGSPNQPQHF
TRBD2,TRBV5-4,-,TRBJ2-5,TGTGCCAGCAGCGATACTACTAGCGGCCAAGAGACCCAGTACTTC,CASSDTTSGQETQYF
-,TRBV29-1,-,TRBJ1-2,TGCAGCGGCGGGGATGGTGAGGGCTACACCTTC,CSGGDGEGYTF
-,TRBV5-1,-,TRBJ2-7,TGCGCCAGTAGCTTGGGAGTTACCTCCTACGAGCAGTACTTC,CASSLGVTSYEQYF
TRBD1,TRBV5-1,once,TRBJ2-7,TGCGCCAGCAGCTTGGGACAGGGGGGCGACGAGCAGTACTTC,CASSLGQGGDEQYF
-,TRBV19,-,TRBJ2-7,TGTGCCAGTAGTATCGGGTTCAACGAGCAGTACTTC,CASSIGFNEQYF
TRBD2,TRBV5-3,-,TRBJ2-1,TGTGCCAGAAGCGGGCCTAGCGGGGGGGTACAGAATGAGCAGTTCTTC,CARSGPSGGVQNEQFF
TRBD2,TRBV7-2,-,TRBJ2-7,TGTGCCAGCACTGGGACTAGCGGCCCCTACGAGCAGTACTTC,CASTGTSGPYEQYF
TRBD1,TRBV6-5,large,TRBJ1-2,TGTGCCAGCAGTTTCTCGACAGGGATCCCCCGGGGCTACACCTTC,CASSFSTGIPRGYTF
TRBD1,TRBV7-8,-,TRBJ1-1,TGTGCCAGCACCGAGACAGGGACTGAAGCTTTCTTT,CASTETGTEAFF
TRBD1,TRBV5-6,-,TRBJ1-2,TGTGCCAGCAGCTTGGCCCAGGGGGAAGGCTACACCTTC,CASSLAQGEGYTF
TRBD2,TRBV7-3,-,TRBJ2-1,TGTGCCAGCAGTCCGACTAGCCGGAGCTCCTACAATGAGCAGTTCTTC,CASSPTSRSSYNEQFF
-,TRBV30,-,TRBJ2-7,TGTGCCTGGAGTGTAGGGGGTACCTACGAGCAGTACTTC,CAWSVGGTYEQYF
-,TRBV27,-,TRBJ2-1,TGTGCCAGCAGGAACCCGGGACTTCCTAGCTCCTACAATGAGCAGTTCTTC,CASRNPGLPSSYNEQFF
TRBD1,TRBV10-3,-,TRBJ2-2,TGTGCCATCACCGGACAGGGCATCGGGGAGCTGTTTTTT,CAITGQGIGELFF
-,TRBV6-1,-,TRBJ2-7,TGTGCCAGCAGTGAAGGGGGGACAAGGGGACATCTCTCCGAGCAGTACTTC,CASSEGGTRGHLSEQYF
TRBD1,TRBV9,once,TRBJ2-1,TGTGCCAGCAGTCCGGGACAGGGTAGGAATGAGCAGTTCTTC,CASSPGQGRNEQFF
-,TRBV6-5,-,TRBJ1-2,TGTGCCAGCCAGGGTGGTTCCTATGGCTACACCTTC,CASQGGSYGYTF
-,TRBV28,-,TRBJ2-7,TGTGCCAGCACCCCGCCCAGCGGAACCAGGTCCTACGAGCAGTACTTC,CASTPPSGTRSYEQYF
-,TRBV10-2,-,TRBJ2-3,TGCGCCAGCGCCCCGGAGGCAGATACGCAGTATTTT,CASAPEADTQYF
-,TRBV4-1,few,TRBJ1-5,TGCGCCAGCAGCCTCCTAGCTACGCAGCCCCAGCATTTT,CASSLLATQPQHF
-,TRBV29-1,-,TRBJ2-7,TGCAGCGTTAGGCGGGGAGAGCAGTACTTC,CSVRRGEQYF
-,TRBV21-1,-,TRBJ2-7,TGTGCCAGCAGCCCTAAGCGGGACGAGCAGTACTTC,CASSPKRDEQYF
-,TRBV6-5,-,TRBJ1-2,TGTGCCAGCAGTTTTAGTGGGGCAAACTATGGCTACACCTTC,CASSFSGANYGYTF
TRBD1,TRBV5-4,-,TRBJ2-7,TGTGCCAGCAGCTTGGTGGAGGCAGGGGGCAACGAGCAGTACTTC,CASSLVEAGGNEQYF
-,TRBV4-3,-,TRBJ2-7,TGCGCCAGCAGCCAAGCGCTCGGCTACGAGCAGTACTTC,CASSQALGYEQYF
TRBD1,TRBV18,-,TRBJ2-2,TGTGCCAGCTCACCATTGACAGGGGTCGGGGAGCTGTTTTTT,CASSPLTGVGELFF
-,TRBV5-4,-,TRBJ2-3,TGTGCCAGCAGCTACTATACAGATACGCAGTATTTT,CASSYYTDTQYF
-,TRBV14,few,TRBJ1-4,TGTGCCAGCAGCCGCGCAACTAATGAAAAACTGTTTTTT,CASSRATNEKLFF
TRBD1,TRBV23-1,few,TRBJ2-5,TGCGCCAGCAGTCAATCTCCTCCAAGGACAGGGAGGGAGACCCAGTACTTC,CASSQSPPRTGRETQYF
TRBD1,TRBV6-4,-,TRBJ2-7,TGTGCCAGCAGTGACGGGACAGCGAGCTACGAGCAGTACTTC,CASSDGTASYEQYF
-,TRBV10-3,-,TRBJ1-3,TGTGCCATCACTTCCGACTGGAGCTCTGGAAACACCATATATTTT,CAITSDWSSGNTIYF
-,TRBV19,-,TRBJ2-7,TGTGCCAGTTCAATAGGAGGGCCCTCAGGGACCTACGAGCAGTACTTC,CASSIGGPSGTYEQYF
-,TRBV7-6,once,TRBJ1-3,TGTGCCAGCAGCCTCACTCCGGACAGACCTGGAAACACCATATATTTT,CASSLTPDRPGNTIYF
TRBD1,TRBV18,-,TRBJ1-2,TGTGCCAGCTCACCAGATCTTGACAGGGAGATCGGCTACACCTTC,CASSPDLDREIGYTF
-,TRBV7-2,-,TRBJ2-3,TGTGCCAGCAGCTTATTCAGGGAATCGCAGTATTTT,CASSLFRESQYF
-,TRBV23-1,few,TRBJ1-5,TGCGCCAGCAGTCAACCGGGAGACAAATCCAATCAGCCCCAGCATTTT,CASSQPGDKSNQPQHF
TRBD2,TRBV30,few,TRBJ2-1,TGTGCCTCCCGCCGGGACTATTACAATGAGCAGTTCTTC,CASRRDYYNEQFF
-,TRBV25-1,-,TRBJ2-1,TGTGCCAGCAGTCCCCGGGGGAGCCTCTACAATGAGCAGTTCTTC,CASSPRGSLYNEQFF
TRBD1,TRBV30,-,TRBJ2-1,TGTGCCTGCCCGGGACAGGGGTTCTACAATGAGCAGTTCTTC,CACPGQGFYNEQFF
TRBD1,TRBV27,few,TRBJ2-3,TGTGCCAGCAGTCGGACAGGGAGCTCAGATACGCAGTATTTT,CASSRTGSSDTQYF
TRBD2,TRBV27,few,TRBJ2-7,TGTGCCAGCAGTTTATCCCTAGCGGGGGGGCCCTACGAGCAGTACTTC,CASSLSLAGGPYEQYF
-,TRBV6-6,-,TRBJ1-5,TGTGCCAGCAGTTACCCCCAGGACACTAGCAATCAGCCCCAGCATTTT,CASSYPQDTSNQPQHF
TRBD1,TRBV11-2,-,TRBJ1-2,TGTGCCAGCAGCCGGAATCGATGGGACAGGGGATATGGCTACACCTTC,CASSRNRWDRGYGYTF